The 6 T cell receptor beta chains in this list originate from one sample, sequenced in a study of T cell responses to AZD1222 COVID-19 vaccine. Assay used: immunoSEQ multiplex PCR; TCRdb lists only in-frame clones, some missing. The sample includes 110,000 to 150,000 clones, 85% to 90% of them seen just once. This material consisted of peripheral blood, taken on day 0 of AZD1222 vaccination. All receptors come from an adult in good health.

The V gene is TRBV19, the J gene TRBJ2-7; TRBD1 matches at 9 bases. The V and J ends lost 4 bases and 2 bases, in that order; junction bases with no gene match: 3. CDR3 length: 14 residues. Germline V lookup: CDR1 LNHDA, CDR2 SQIVND (reference sequence). The CDR3 DNA reads TGTGCCAGTAGTACAAGGACAGGGGCCTACGAGCAGTACTTC. Amino acid sequence: CASSTRTGAYEQYF.

The chain recombines TRBV3-1 (or the pseudogene TRBV3-2) with TRBJ1-3, with no clear D. CDR3 length: 13 amino acids. Trimming removed 3 bases at V and 0 bases at J, with 3 bases between. The germline gives CDR1 LGHDT, CDR2 YNNKEL (reference sequence). CDR3 in amino acids: CASSQASGNTIYF. In DNA, the CDR3 is TGTGCCAGCAGCCAGGCCTCTGGAAACACCATATATTTT.

The chain carries TRBV5-6 and TRBJ1-1; D uncertain. Deletions cut 1 base from V and 1 base from J, with 8 bases between. CDR3 length equals 14 residues. The V gene's germline CDR1 is SGHDT and CDR2 YYEEEE. The CDR3 region is CASSLSPGNTEAFF. In DNA, the CDR3 is TGTGCCAGCAGCTTGTCCCCAGGGAACACTGAAGCTTTCTTT.

This clone is a singleton in its sample. V is TRBV2 and J is TRBJ1-1; TRBD1 agrees at 7 bases. In germline, CDR1 is SNHLY, CDR2 FYNNEI. This CDR3 has 15 residues. Trimming cost V 0 bases and J 4 bases; bases outside gene matches: 5. CDR3 in amino acids: CASSEATGVSTEAFF. For the CDR3, the DNA is TGTGCCAGCAGTGAAGCAACAGGGGTCAGCACTGAAGCTTTCTTT. Combining the CDR3 with reference TRBV2 and TRBJ1-1 gives the whole variable domain EPEVTQTPSHQVTQMGQEVILRCVPISNHLYFYWYRQILGQKVEFLVSFYNNEISEKSEIFDDQFSVERPDGSNFTLKIRSTKLEDSAMYFCASSEATGVSTEAFFGQGTRLTVV.

This sequence joins TRBV11-2 and TRBJ1-1; D uncertain. This CDR3 region has 16 residues. Germline assignment: CDR1 SGHAT and CDR2 FQNNGV. The ends were cut back, 5 bases at V and 2 bases at J, with 18 bases in the middle. CDR3 region: CASSPRKDTGNTEAFF. In nucleotides, the CDR3 is TGTGCCAGCAGCCCGAGAAAAGACACTGGCAACACTGAAGCTTTCTTT. Full variable domain (outside the CDR3, taken from reference TRBV11-2 and TRBJ1-1): EAGVAQSPRYKIIEKRQSVAFWCNPISGHATLYWYQQILGQGPKLLIQFQNNGVVDDSQLPKDRFSAERLKGVDSTLKIQPAKLEDSAVYLCASSPRKDTGNTEAFFGQGTRLTVV.

This clone occurred a few times. This rearrangement joins TRBV7-2 to TRBJ1-6, with TRBD1 identical over 7 bases. V shed 5 bases and J 6 bases; nucleotides not matched to a gene: 7. The CDR3 covers 15 residues. CDR1 and CDR2 (germline): SGHTA, FQGNSA. The CDR3 nucleotides are TGTGCCAGCAGCGCCGGGACAGCGCCTAATTCACCCCTCCACTTT. Translating it yields CASSAGTAPNSPLHF. The full variable domain, completed using reference TRBV7-2 and TRBJ1-6, is GAGVSQSPSNKVTEKGKDVELRCDPISGHTALYWYRQSLGQGLEFLIYFQGNSAPDKSGLPSDRFSAERTGGSVSTLTIQRTQQEDSAVYLCASSAGTAPNSPLHFGNGTRLTVT.